These T cell receptor beta chains were read from a single sample in a study of blood T cell repertoires in COVID-19. Generated by immunoSEQ multiplex PCR, the TCRdb table keeps only in-frame clones and is missing some. The table has about 35,000 clones, around 82% seen once. Sequenced: peripheral blood. The receptors come from an older man with active or convalescent COVID-19. Both conserved end residues are part of each CDR3. A D gene is named only where the DNA matches it firmly.

d_gene	v_gene	j_gene	CDR3nt	CDR3aa
TRBD1	TRBV9	TRBJ1-1	TGTGCCAGCAGCGAGACGGGGACAGCGATTGAAGCTTTCTTT	CASSETGTAIEAFF
TRBD2	TRBV6-2/TRBV6-3	TRBJ2-7	TGTGCCAGCAGTTACGACAGCGGGGGCGGGTACGAGCAGTACTTC	CASSYDSGGGYEQYF
TRBD1	TRBV19	TRBJ1-4	TGTGCCACCAAGGGACAGGAAAATGAAAAACTGTTTTTT	CATKGQENEKLFF
TRBD2	TRBV28	TRBJ2-1	TGTGCCAGCAGTCCCGGGGGGACTAGCGGGAGCGACAATGAGCAGTTCTTC	CASSPGGTSGSDNEQFF
-	TRBV18	TRBJ1-1	TGTGCCAGCTCACCGGGGGGGCACACTGAAGCTTTCTTT	CASSPGGHTEAFF
TRBD2	TRBV6-5	TRBJ2-7	TGTGCCAGCAGCAGACTAGCGGGGGAGACCTACGAGCAGTACTTC	CASSRLAGETYEQYF
-	TRBV29-1	TRBJ2-5	TGCAGCGCTACCAATCCAGGGGAAGAGACCCAGTACTTC	CSATNPGEETQYF
TRBD1	TRBV11-3	TRBJ2-5	TGTGCCAGCAGCTTTAAGGGGGCAGAGACCCAGTACTTC	CASSFKGAETQYF
-	TRBV5-1	TRBJ2-3	TGCGCCAGCAGCTTGGTCACAGGGTTAGACATAGATACGCAGTATTTT	CASSLVTGLDIDTQYF
TRBD1	TRBV5-1	TRBJ2-7	TGCGCCAGCAGCGATGGACAGGGGAATGAGCAGTACTTC	CASSDGQGNEQYF
-	TRBV12-3/TRBV12-4	TRBJ2-4	TGTGCCAGCAGCCTCCTAGCCAAAAACATTCAGTACTTC	CASSLLAKNIQYF
TRBD1	TRBV6-2/TRBV6-3	TRBJ2-7	TGTGCCAGCAGTTTCGCGACAGGGGGCTACGAGCAGTACTTC	CASSFATGGYEQYF
-	TRBV5-1	TRBJ1-2	TGCGCCAGCAGCTTTTCTCTCAACTATGGCTACACCTTC	CASSFSLNYGYTF
-	TRBV7-9	TRBJ2-1	TGTGCCAGCAGCCCGTCCTACAATGAGCAGTTCTTC	CASSPSYNEQFF
TRBD1	TRBV5-6	TRBJ1-5	TGTGCCAGCTCTCGGGAACGGGGACAGGGGGCTAGTCAGCCCCAGCATTTT	CASSRERGQGASQPQHF
-	TRBV12-3/TRBV12-4	TRBJ2-7	TGTGCCAGCAGTTTAAGTCGCGGGGAAGAGCAGTACTTC	CASSLSRGEEQYF
TRBD1	TRBV6-5	TRBJ2-7	TGTGCCAGCAGACTATCCGGGACAGGGAACCACGAGCAGTACTTC	CASRLSGTGNHEQYF
-	TRBV14	TRBJ2-7	TGTGCCAGCCCGTTCTACGAGCAGTACTTC	CASPFYEQYF